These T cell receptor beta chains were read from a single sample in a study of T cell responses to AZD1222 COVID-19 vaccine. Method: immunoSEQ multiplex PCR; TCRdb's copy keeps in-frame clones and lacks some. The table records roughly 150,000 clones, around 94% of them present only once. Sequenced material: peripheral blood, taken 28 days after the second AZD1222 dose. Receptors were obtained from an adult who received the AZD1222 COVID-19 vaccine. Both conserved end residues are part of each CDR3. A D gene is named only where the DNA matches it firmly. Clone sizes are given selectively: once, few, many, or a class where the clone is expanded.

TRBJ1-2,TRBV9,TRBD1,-,TGTGCCAGCAGCGTTTTGGGACAGGGTTATGGTGACTACACCTTC,CASSVLGQGYGDYTF
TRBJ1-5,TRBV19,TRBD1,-,TGTGCCAGCCGTCTAACACGCGGACAGGATCAGCCCCAGCATTTT,CASRLTRGQDQPQHF
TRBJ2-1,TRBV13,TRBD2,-,TGTGCCAGCAGCTTATCAGCGGGGGTCCGGGATGAGCAGTTCTTC,CASSLSAGVRDEQFF
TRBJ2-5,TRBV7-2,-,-,TGTGCCAGCAGCTTAGCGCCGACAGGACGGACGACGCAGACCCAGTACTTC,CASSLAPTGRTTQTQYF
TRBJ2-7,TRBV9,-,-,TGTGCCAGCAGCGTAGCCTGGATCTCCGAGCAGTACTTC,CASSVAWISEQYF
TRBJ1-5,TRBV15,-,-,TGTGCCACCAGCGGAGACAGTAATCAGCCCCAGCATTTT,CATSGDSNQPQHF
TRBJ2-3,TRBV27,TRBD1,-,TGTGCCAGCAGTTGGGGACAGACCAGCACAGATACGCAGTATTTT,CASSWGQTSTDTQYF
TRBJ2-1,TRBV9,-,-,TGTGCCAGCAGCGTAGATCCCCGCTCCTACAATGAGCAGTTCTTC,CASSVDPRSYNEQFF
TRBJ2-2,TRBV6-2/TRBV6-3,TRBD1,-,TGTGCCAGCAGCCCTATCGGACAGGGTAACAAGCCTAGCACCGGGGAGCTGTTTTTT,CASSPIGQGNKPSTGELFF
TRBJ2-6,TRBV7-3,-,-,TGTGCCAGCAGCTTAGCGGCAGGTTCTGGGGCCAACGTCCTGACTTTC,CASSLAAGSGANVLTF
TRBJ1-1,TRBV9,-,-,TGTGCCAGCAGCAACCCTGGGGGGCGGACTGAAGCTTTCTTT,CASSNPGGRTEAFF
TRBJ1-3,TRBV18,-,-,TGTGCCAGCTCACCACAGGGTTCTGGAAACACCATATATTTT,CASSPQGSGNTIYF
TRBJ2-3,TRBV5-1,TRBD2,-,TGCGCCAGCAGCGATTTAGCGGGAAGAGATACGCAGTATTTT,CASSDLAGRDTQYF
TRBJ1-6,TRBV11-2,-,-,TGTGCCAGCAGCTTAGACATCCTTGGGAATTCACCCCTCCACTTT,CASSLDILGNSPLHF
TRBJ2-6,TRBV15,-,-,TGTGCCACCAGCAGGTCGTTCGGGGCCAACGTCCTGACTTTC,CATSRSFGANVLTF
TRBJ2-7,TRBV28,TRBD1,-,TGTGCCAGCACCGGGACAGGGGGCGGCCGGTACGAGCAGTACTTC,CASTGTGGGRYEQYF
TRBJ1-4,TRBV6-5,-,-,TGTGCCAGCAGTTACTCCGGGGAAAAACTGTTTTTT,CASSYSGEKLFF
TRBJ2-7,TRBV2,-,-,TGTGCCAGCAGGGAGGACCAAGCGGGTGCGGCCTACGAGCAGTACTTC,CASREDQAGAAYEQYF
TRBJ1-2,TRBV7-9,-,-,TGTGCCAGCAGCTTCTTAGGGGCGCTATACTATGGCTACACCTTC,CASSFLGALYYGYTF
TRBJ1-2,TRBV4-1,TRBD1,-,TGCGCCAGCAGCCAAGAAGGGGGCTGGAGTTCTAACTATGGCTACACCTTC,CASSQEGGWSSNYGYTF
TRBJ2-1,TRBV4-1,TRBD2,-,TGCGCCAGCAGCCAAGGGACTAGCGGAAATTACAATGAGCAGTTCTTC,CASSQGTSGNYNEQFF
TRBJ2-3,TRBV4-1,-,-,TGCGCCAGCAGCCAAGATGGGCCCACAGATACGCAGTATTTT,CASSQDGPTDTQYF
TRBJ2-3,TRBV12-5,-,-,TGTGCTAGTGGTTCTGCAGATACGCAGTATTTT,CASGSADTQYF
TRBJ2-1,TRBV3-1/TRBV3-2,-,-,TGTGCCAGCAGCCAAGGGTTGGCCTCCTACAATGAGCAGTTCTTC,CASSQGLASYNEQFF
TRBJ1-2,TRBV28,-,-,TGTGCCATTACTGAGGGGGTGGGCTATGGCTACACCTTC,CAITEGVGYGYTF
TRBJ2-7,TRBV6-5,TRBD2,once,TGTGCCAGCAGTTCCTGGACTAGCGGGCTCCCCTACGAGCAGTACTTC,CASSSWTSGLPYEQYF
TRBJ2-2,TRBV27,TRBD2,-,TGTGCCAGCAGTTCCCCCTCCTTAGCGGGAGGAATTGGGGAGCTGTTTTTT,CASSSPSLAGGIGELFF
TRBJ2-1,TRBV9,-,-,TGTGCCAGCAGCGTAGCTTTGGGCGGTCACAATGAGCAGTTCTTC,CASSVALGGHNEQFF
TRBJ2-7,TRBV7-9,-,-,TGTGCCAGCAGCCACCCCCTGGGGACCTACGAGCAGTACTTC,CASSHPLGTYEQYF
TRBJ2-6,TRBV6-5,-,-,TGTGCCAGCCGGTTTATACACTCTGGGGCCAACGTCCTGACTTTC,CASRFIHSGANVLTF
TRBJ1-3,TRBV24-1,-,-,TGTGCCACCAGTGATTTATTTAGAGTCGTCGGGGACTCTGGAAACACCATATATTTT,CATSDLFRVVGDSGNTIYF
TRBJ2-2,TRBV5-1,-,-,TGCGCCAGCAGCTGGGTAGTGGAGGACACCGGGGAGCTGTTTTTT,CASSWVVEDTGELFF
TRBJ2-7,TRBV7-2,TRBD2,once,TGTGCCAGCAGCCTGGGACTAGCGGGCTCCTACGAGCAGTACTTC,CASSLGLAGSYEQYF
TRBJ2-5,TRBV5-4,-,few,TGTGCCAGCAGCCCCTCCGGGGCCCTGTTAGGCGAGACCCAGTACTTC,CASSPSGALLGETQYF
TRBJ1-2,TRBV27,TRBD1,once,TGTGCCAGCAGTTCCATAGGAGGGACAGGGGGACTTTATGGCTACACCTTC,CASSSIGGTGGLYGYTF
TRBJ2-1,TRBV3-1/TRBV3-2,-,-,TGTGCCAGCAGCCAAGGCAGGGAGTCCAATGAGCAGTTCTTC,CASSQGRESNEQFF
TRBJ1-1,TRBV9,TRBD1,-,TGTGCCAGCAGCGTAGGCCCGGGACAGGCTGAAGCTTTCTTT,CASSVGPGQAEAFF
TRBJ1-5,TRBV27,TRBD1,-,TGTGCCAGCAGACCAGGGGGCGCGGGCAATCAGCCCCAGCATTTT,CASRPGGAGNQPQHF
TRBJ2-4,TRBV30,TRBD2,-,TGTGCCTGGAGTGGGACTAGCGGGACCAAAAACATTCAGTACTTC,CAWSGTSGTKNIQYF
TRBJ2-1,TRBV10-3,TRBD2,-,TGTGCCATCAGTACCGGGACTAGCGGGGGCCATTACAATGAGCAGTTCTTC,CAISTGTSGGHYNEQFF
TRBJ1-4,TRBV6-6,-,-,TGTGCCAGCAGTCCTGGGGGGGGAGAAAAACTGTTTTTT,CASSPGGGEKLFF
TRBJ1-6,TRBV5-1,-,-,TGCGCCAGCAGCCCTCAGCCCCCCATTGCGGATTCACCCCTCCACTTT,CASSPQPPIADSPLHF